These 29 T cell receptor beta chains came from one sample sequenced in a study of radiotherapy plus CTLA-4 blockade in lung cancer. The repertoire was sequenced with immunoSEQ multiplex PCR; TCRdb's copy has only in-frame clones and lacks some. The data show about 78,000 clones, around 87% seen once. This sample comprised peripheral blood, obtained from a patient treated with radiotherapy plus ipilimumab. These TCRs come from a human donor with non-small cell lung cancer who had a partial response to radiotherapy plus ipilimumab.

J is TRBJ1-2 and V is TRBV4-1, with D tentatively TRBD1 (6 bases). Trimming removed 4 bases at V and 6 bases at J, with 24 bases between. The germline gives CDR1 MGHRA, CDR2 YSYEKL. The CDR3 extends over 17 amino acids. The CDR3, as DNA: TGCGCCAGCAGCCGCAACTCACAGGGCCAACCGACACATGGCTACACCTTC. Its translation: CASSRNSQGQPTHGYTF.

Remarks on this clone: An end of the junction does not agree with germline; a read error may underlie this. The chain combines TRBV6-7 with TRBJ1-6; weak D call: TRBD1 (5 bases). TRBV6-7 is an ORF; its function is uncertain. The CDR3 sequence is 16 residues long. The CDR3 loop reads CVSSPIGRGWNSPLHF. CDR3 bases: TGTGTCAGCAGTCCCATAGGGAGGGGCTGGAATTCACCCCTCCACTTT.

The chain combines TRBV7-2 with TRBJ2-7; 8 bases align to TRBD2. J lost 3 bases, V lost 5 bases, and 6 bases had no gene match. This CDR3 region has 14 residues. Germline CDR1 and CDR2: SGHTA and FQGNSA. The CDR3, as DNA: TGTGCCAGCAGCCCCGGGACTAGGGACTACGAGCAGTACTTC. Residues: CASSPGTRDYEQYF. The full variable domain, in which reference TRBV7-2 and TRBJ2-7 provide the parts outside the CDR3, is GAGVSQSPSNKVTEKGKDVELRCDPISGHTALYWYRQSLGQGLEFLIYFQGNSAPDKSGLPSDRFSAERTGGSVSTLTIQRTQQEDSAVYLCASSPGTRDYEQYFGPGTRLTVT.

J is TRBJ2-5 and V is TRBV28, with D unresolved. Trimming stripped 3 bases from V and 2 bases from J, with 19 bases between. Germline values: CDR1 MDHEN, CDR2 SYDVKM. The CDR3 spans 17 residues. CDR3 coding DNA: TGTGCCAGCAGTTTCTCGGGTTACATTCTTTTTCAAGAGACCCAGTACTTC. This sequence encodes CASSFSGYILFQETQYF.

The chain is built from TRBV7-9 and TRBJ2-5, with D unresolved. The CDR3 loop spans 14 amino acids. Trimming cost V 2 bases and J 5 bases, with 12 bases left between them. The V gene's germline CDR1 is SEHNR and CDR2 FQNEAQ (reference sequence). The DNA for the CDR3 is TGTGCCAGCAGCTTACGGGTCATTGGCGAGACCCAGTACTTC. It translates to CASSLRVIGETQYF.

The V gene is TRBV5-1, the J gene TRBJ1-5; 9 bases are a match to TRBD1. The V and J ends lost 2 bases and 6 bases, in that order; junction bases with no gene match: 3. This CDR3 has 14 residues. Germline CDR1 reads SGHRS; CDR2 reads YFSETQ. CDR3 DNA sequence: TGCGCCAGCAGCTTACAGGGGGCAGGTCAGCCCCAGCATTTT. This translates into CASSLQGAGQPQHF.

The rearrangement uses TRBV28 and TRBJ2-7; TRBD2 might be the D (6 bases). The germline V gene encodes CDR1 MDHEN and CDR2 SYDVKM. V lost 4 bases, J lost 2 bases, and 15 bases lay in between. This CDR3 comprises 15 residues. The CDR3 nucleotides are TGTGCCAGCAGTTCGATAGCGGTCGGCGCCTACGAGCAGTACGTC. Its protein is CASSSIAVGAYEQYV.

A few counts support this clone. This chain connects TRBV7-6 to TRBJ2-7, with a tentative D call TRBD2 (5 bases). From germline, CDR1 is SGHVS and CDR2 FNYEAQ. The length of the CDR3 is 12 residues. V was trimmed by 5 bases and J by 5 bases, leaving 10 bases between them. CDR3 residues: CASSRDRDEQYF. CDR3 coding DNA: TGTGCCAGCAGCCGGGATCGCGACGAGCAGTACTTC.

This clone was recorded only once. This sequence joins TRBV10-3 and TRBJ1-5, with 9 positions matching TRBD1. Looked up from germline, CDR1 is ENHRY and CDR2 is SYGVKD. The V gene end was trimmed by 10 bases and the J gene end by 0 bases; junction bases not matched to a gene: 7. The CDR3 is 15 amino acids. The chain's CDR3 is CATRLDRGSNQPQHF. DNA of the CDR3: TGTGCCACCCGATTGGACAGGGGTAGCAATCAGCCCCAGCATTTT.

The CDR3 loop reads CASSLAQLAKNIQYF. CDR3 in DNA: TGTGCCAGCAGTTTAGCCCAGTTAGCCAAAAACATTCAGTACTTC. J is TRBJ2-4 and V is TRBV28; D is unclear. V lost 2 bases to trimming and J lost 0 bases, with 8 bases between them. The length of the CDR3 is 15 residues. The germline gives CDR1 MDHEN, CDR2 SYDVKM.

The chain links TRBV30 to TRBJ2-7; D unclear. The CDR3 is made up of 16 amino acids. From germline, CDR1 is GTSNPN and CDR2 SVGIG (reference sequence). V shed 3 bases and J shed 1 base, with 19 bases lying between them. CDR3 loop: CAWSHPRSVLSYEQYF. The CDR3 region has the DNA TGTGCCTGGAGCCATCCGAGGTCCGTTTTGTCCTACGAGCAGTACTTC.

V usage is TRBV28 and J usage is TRBJ2-1; 8 bases map to TRBD2. The ends lost 2 bases at V and 6 bases at J; junction bases unmatched: 9. This CDR3 is built from 16 residues. Germline V gives CDR1 MDHEN, CDR2 SYDVKM. The CDR3 sequence: CASSLLGTRGFNEQFF. As DNA, the CDR3 is TGTGCCAGCAGTTTACTCGGGACTAGGGGATTCAATGAGCAGTTCTTC. Full variable domain (remainder filled in from reference TRBV28 and TRBJ2-1): DVKVTQSSRYLVKRTGEKVFLECVQDMDHENMFWYRQDPGLGLRLIYFSYDVKMKEKGDIPEGYSVSREKKERFSLILESASTNQTSMYLCASSLLGTRGFNEQFFGPGTRLTVL.

A few counts support this clone. The chain has TRBV11-1 and TRBJ1-2; D gene unclear. V lost 3 bases and J lost 4, with 9 bases in between. Germline V gene data show CDR1 as SGHAT and CDR2 as FQDESV (reference sequence). This CDR3 region has 13 residues. CDR3 bases: TGTGCCAGCAGCTTGGAGGGCAGCTATGGCTACACCTTC. Translated: CASSLEGSYGYTF.

A word on this clone: Other nucleotide sequences from this sample produce the same CDR3. The rearrangement uses TRBV1 and TRBJ2-7; the D segment call TRBD2 is taken from the table without a DNA check. TRBV1 is given as a pseudogene. CDR3 length: 17 residues. CDR3 loop: CTSSPSQLAGSPHEQYV. The CDR3 nucleotides are TGCACCAGCAGCCCGAGCCAACTAGCCGGGAGCCCCCACGAGCAGTACGTC.

This clone was observed a handful of times. The chain combines TRBV7-6 with TRBJ1-4, with a weak D call TRBD1 (5 bases). Trimming removed 5 bases from V and 8 bases from J, with 15 bases in between. This CDR3 contains 14 residues. CDR1 and CDR2 from the germline V gene are SGHVS and FNYEAQ. CDR3 DNA sequence: TGTGCCAGCAGCGGCCGGGGGATTGGGGAAAAACTGTTTTTT. Amino acid sequence: CASSGRGIGEKLFF.

The rearrangement joins TRBV29-1 to TRBJ2-3; 8 positions match TRBD1. CDR3 length: 17 residues. V shed 2 bases and J 1 base; nucleotides not matched to a gene: 11. Germline-derived CDR1 and CDR2 are SQVTM and ANQGSEA. The CDR3 nucleotides read TGCAGCGTTGAATCCACCGGACAGGGTAGTGGCACAGATACGCAGTATTTT. Amino acids: CSVESTGQGSGTDTQYF.

The chain combines TRBV7-8 with TRBJ1-5, with D tentatively TRBD1 (5 bases). This CDR3 is 15 amino acids long. The V end lost 2 bases, the J end lost 2 bases, and 10 bases lay between the germline ends. Per germline, CDR1 SGHVS and CDR2 FQNEAQ. Written as DNA, the CDR3 is TGTGCCAGCAGCTTAACAGGTAGGGGCAATCAGCCCCAGCATTTT. Its protein is CASSLTGRGNQPQHF. The variable domain in full, with the rest retrieved from reference TRBV7-8 and TRBJ1-5, is GAGVSQSPRYKVAKRGQDVALRCDPISGHVSLFWYQQALGQGPEFLTYFQNEAQLDKSGLPSDRFFAERPEGSVSTLKIQRTQQEDSAVYLCASSLTGRGNQPQHFGDGTRLSIL.

The V call is TRBV28, the J call TRBJ2-2, with D perhaps TRBD2 (6 bases). V shed 4 bases and J shed 3 bases, with 15 bases lying between them. CDR3 size: 16 residues. Germline V gene data show CDR1 as MDHEN and CDR2 as SYDVKM. This CDR3 reads CASSSGLRGDTGELFF. The CDR3 DNA sequence: TGTGCCAGCAGTTCCGGACTACGGGGTGACACCGGGGAGCTGTTTTTT.

The chain carries TRBV10-3 and TRBJ2-7, with 10 bases fitting TRBD1. This CDR3 contains 13 residues. The J segment lost 4 bases and the V segment lost 9 bases, leaving 6 bases of the junction unmatched. Germline V lookup: CDR1 ENHRY, CDR2 SYGVKD. The CDR3 protein is CAMSPGQGYEQYV. In DNA form, the CDR3 reads TGTGCCATGAGTCCGGGACAGGGGTACGAGCAGTACGTC.

This rearrangement joins TRBV9 to TRBJ2-5; 8 nucleotides align to TRBD1. V gave up 3 bases and J gave up 4 bases; unmatched junction bases: 11. The CDR3 is made up of 16 amino acids. Germline V gene lookup returns CDR1 SGDLS and CDR2 YYNGEE. CDR3 in DNA: TGTGCCAGCAGCGCCTATGGGCAGGGGGCGAGAGAGACCCAGTACTTC. It yields the protein CASSAYGQGARETQYF. Filled out from reference TRBV9 and TRBJ2-5, the complete variable domain reads DSGVTQTPKHLITATGQRVTLRCSPRSGDLSVYWYQQSLDQGLQFLIQYYNGEERAKGNILERFSAQQFPDLHSELNLSSLELGDSALYFCASSAYGQGARETQYFGPGTRLLVL.

This clone was counted once. The rearrangement uses TRBV6-5 and TRBJ1-5; 9 positions match TRBD1. Germline assignment: CDR1 MNHEY and CDR2 SVGAGI. The V segment lost 6 bases and the J segment 7 bases; nucleotides outside the gene matches: 4. The CDR3 length is 13 residues. The CDR3 sequence: CASRGDREQPQHF. The CDR3 DNA is TGTGCCAGCAGAGGGGACAGGGAACAGCCCCAGCATTTT.

The chain couples TRBV11-2 to TRBJ2-7; 10 bases agree with TRBD2. The germline V gene encodes CDR1 SGHAT and CDR2 FQNNGV. J gave up 4 bases and V 5 bases, and 14 bases lay outside the gene matches. This CDR3 comprises 17 residues. This chain's CDR3 is CASSIGWLAGEVYEQYF. In nucleotides, the CDR3 is TGTGCCAGCAGCATCGGATGGCTAGCGGGAGAAGTATACGAGCAGTACTTC. Complete variable domain (other parts from reference TRBV11-2 and TRBJ2-7): EAGVAQSPRYKIIEKRQSVAFWCNPISGHATLYWYQQILGQGPKLLIQFQNNGVVDDSQLPKDRFSAERLKGVDSTLKIQPAKLEDSAVYLCASSIGWLAGEVYEQYFGPGTRLTVT.

The chain has TRBV5-1 and TRBJ2-1; 8 positions agree with TRBD2. The CDR3 is 15 residues long. The trim removed 0 bases at V and 5 bases at J, leaving 4 bases unmatched. Per germline, CDR1 SGHRS and CDR2 YFSETQ. The CDR3 sequence is CASSLDGRAHNEQFF. DNA for the CDR3: TGCGCCAGCAGCTTGGACGGGAGGGCCCACAATGAGCAGTTCTTC.

V usage is TRBV28 and J usage is TRBJ1-2; weak D call: TRBD1 (5 bases). This CDR3 is built from 16 residues. V was pared by 3 bases and J by 8 bases, with 22 bases between. In germline, CDR1 is MDHEN, CDR2 SYDVKM. The CDR3 region is CASSFMAVRFKGGYTF. The CDR3 DNA follows: TGTGCCAGCAGTTTCATGGCTGTACGCTTCAAGGGGGGCTACACCTTC.

Written as DNA, the CDR3 is TGTGCCAGCAGTCTTTGGGGACAGGGGGGCCAGCCCCAGCATTTT. Protein product: CASSLWGQGGQPQHF. The chain is built from TRBV6-4 and TRBJ1-5; 11 nucleotides agree with TRBD1. V lost 5 bases and J lost 7; bases outside the gene matches: 7. The CDR3 runs to 15 residues. Germline-derived CDR1 and CDR2 are MRHNA and SNTAGT.

This chain joins TRBV28 and TRBJ2-7; TRBD2 aligns across 12 bases. Unmatched junction bases numbered 4, after V lost 5 bases and J lost 5 bases. Germline values: CDR1 MDHEN, CDR2 SYDVKM. CDR3 length: 14 amino acids. DNA for the CDR3: TGTGCCAGCAGTACTAGCGGGAGGTTCCACGAGCAGTACTTC. It is translated as CASSTSGRFHEQYF.

This clone has a single count. This chain connects TRBV4-1 to TRBJ2-2; 8 bases fit TRBD2. Trimming took 1 base from V and 1 from J; bases not matched to a gene: 2. The germline V gene has CDR1 MGHRA and CDR2 YSYEKL. The CDR3 consists of 16 residues. The CDR3 nucleotides read TGCGCCAGCAGCCAAGCCGGGACTAGGAACACCGGGGAGCTGTTTTTT. It encodes CASSQAGTRNTGELFF.

CDR3 DNA sequence: TGCGCCAGCAGCAGGGGGGGTAATTCACCCCTCCACTTT. The encoded protein is CASSRGGNSPLHF. The chain combines TRBV5-1 with TRBJ1-6, with a possible D match to TRBD1 (6 bases). The CDR3 covers 13 residues. CDR1 SGHRS and CDR2 YFSETQ come from the germline V gene. V was cut by 4 bases and J by 6 bases, with 8 bases left in between.

This chain joins TRBV28 and TRBJ2-7; D is possibly TRBD2 (5 bases). The CDR3 is 13 residues long. Looked up from germline, CDR1 is MDHEN and CDR2 is SYDVKM. V was cut by 10 bases and J by 5 bases, with 18 bases left in between. As DNA, the CDR3 is TGTGCCACCCGGACTTCCGGCGGAAACGAGCAGTACGTC. Residues: CATRTSGGNEQYV.